These 28 T cell receptor beta chains originate from one sample sequenced in a study of CD8+ T cells in alopecia areata. The treatment denotes: oral pan-JAK inhibitor, 5-10 mg twice daily. Sequencing used cDNA as its template, made by extracting RNA and reverse transcribing it. Sequencing used immunoSEQ multiplex PCR; TCRdb keeps in-frame clones, though not all of them. This sample has 180,000 or so clones, with around half found just once. The sample in question was CD8+ T cells sorted from blood, obtained at week 24, from a patient treated with tofacitinib. The receptors stem from a human donor with alopecia areata.

Only one count was recorded for this clone. The CDR3 loop reads CASSHGSYGYTF. The CDR3 coding sequence is TGTGCCAGCAGCCACGGTTCCTATGGCTACACCTTC. V usage is TRBV25-1 and J usage is TRBJ1-2, with D unresolved. The CDR3 consists of 12 residues. Germline CDR1 MGHDK, CDR2 SYGVNS. Trimming took off 6 bases at V and 4 bases at J, with 9 bases between the two ends.

V usage is TRBV9 and J usage is TRBJ1-2; 9 bases are a match to TRBD1. Germline V gene sequence: CDR1 SGDLS, CDR2 YYNGEE. This CDR3 is built from 17 residues. J gave up 6 bases and V 2 bases, and 14 bases lay outside the gene matches. CDR3 protein: CASSVPGTGISFDGYTF. The CDR3 nucleotides read TGTGCCAGCAGCGTCCCCGGGACAGGGATTAGTTTCGATGGCTACACCTTC.

This clone has just a few counts. The J gene is TRBJ1-4, the V gene TRBV4-3; the match to TRBD1 covers 8 bases. V trimming: 0 bases; J trimming: 8 bases; junction bases outside the gene matches: 5. Germline V gives CDR1 LGHNA, CDR2 YSLEER. CDR3 size: 15 residues. This chain's CDR3 is CASSQDTDRDEKLFF. The CDR3 DNA sequence: TGCGCCAGCAGCCAAGATACGGACAGGGACGAAAAACTGTTTTTT.

The rearrangement links TRBV30 to TRBJ2-7, with 11 nucleotides matching TRBD2. The CDR3 loop spans 13 amino acids. The V segment lost 5 bases and the J segment 3 bases; nucleotides outside the gene matches: 3. CDR1 is GTSNPN, CDR2 SVGIG, per germline (reference sequence). The CDR3 region has the DNA TGTGCCTGGGGACTAGCGGGTTTCTACGAGCAGTACTTC. It specifies CAWGLAGFYEQYF.

V is TRBV23-1 and J is TRBJ1-1; no reliable D call. TRBV23-1 is recorded as an ORF, its role being uncertain. V lost 8 bases and J 6 bases, leaving 4 bases between the germline ends. The CDR3 length is 9 residues. The CDR3 DNA reads TGCGCCAGCCTGCCTGAAGCTTTCTTT. Its protein is CASLPEAFF.

CDR3 residues: CASSPEPGIMNTEAFF. CDR3 nucleotides: TGTGCCAGCAGCCCGGAACCAGGGATTATGAACACTGAAGCTTTCTTT. The genes are TRBV7-8 and TRBJ1-1, with D possibly matching TRBD1 (5 bases). Trimming shortened V by 5 bases and J by 0 bases, and 16 bases separated the two germline ends. The CDR3 extends over 16 amino acids. CDR1 is SGHVS, CDR2 FQNEAQ, per germline.

This clone was seen only a few times. V usage is TRBV29-1 and J usage is TRBJ2-3; D is possibly TRBD1 (6 bases). Looked up from germline, CDR1 is SQVTM and CDR2 is ANQGSEA. With 7 bases removed from V and 5 bases from J, the gap between germline ends came to 13 bases. The CDR3 extends over 12 amino acids. The CDR3 spells CSAPDRRDTQYF. CDR3 nucleotides: TGCAGCGCCCCTGACAGGAGAGATACGCAGTATTTT.

To note about this clone: Other DNA sequences within the sample encode an identical CDR3. The chain carries TRBV27 and TRBJ1-1; 7 bases agree with TRBD1. CDR3 size: 13 residues. V was pared by 3 bases and J by 4 bases, with 2 bases of the junction left unmatched. Germline loops: CDR1 MNHEY, CDR2 SMNVEV (reference sequence). CDR3 bases: TGTGCCAGCAGTTTGTCAGGGGGCACTGAAGCTTTCTTT. Translated: CASSLSGGTEAFF.

The chain employs TRBV13 and TRBJ2-5, with D perhaps matching TRBD1 (6 bases). V gave up 5 bases and J gave up 0 bases, with 10 bases separating them. The V gene's germline CDR1 is PRHDT and CDR2 FYEKMQ (reference sequence). The length of the CDR3 is 14 residues. The CDR3 loop is CASSPRGNQETQYF. In DNA form, the CDR3 reads TGTGCCAGCAGCCCCAGGGGAAACCAAGAGACCCAGTACTTC. The full variable domain, its missing parts supplied by reference TRBV13 and TRBJ2-5, is AAGVIQSPRHLIKEKRETATLKCYPIPRHDTVYWYQQGPGQDPQFLISFYEKMQSDKGSIPDRFSAQQFSDYHSELNMSSLELGDSALYFCASSPRGNQETQYFGPGTRLLVL.

This clone was observed once. One junction end does not reproduce the germline sequence, and a read error may be involved. V usage is TRBV2 and J usage is TRBJ2-3; D ambiguous. CDR1 and CDR2 from the germline V gene are SNHLY and FYNNEI. The CDR3 loop spans 10 amino acids. The CDR3 spells CASSEEQSHF. The CDR3 DNA sequence: TGTGCCAGCAGTGAGGAACAGTCCCATTTT.

V gene TRBV4-1 combines with J gene TRBJ1-2; no clear D gene. CDR3 length: 14 amino acids. Germline V lookup: CDR1 MGHRA, CDR2 YSYEKL. Trimming removed 4 bases at V and 4 bases at J, with 13 bases between. CDR3 sequence: CASSPGSSRYGYTF. The CDR3 DNA reads as TGCGCCAGCAGCCCTGGCAGCTCTCGCTATGGCTACACCTTC.

The chain recombines TRBV30 with TRBJ1-3; tentatively, D is TRBD1 (5 bases). The CDR3 has 13 residues. Germline loops: CDR1 GTSNPN, CDR2 SVGIG (reference sequence). The ends were cut back, 0 bases at V and 8 bases at J, with 11 bases in the middle. The CDR3 sequence: CAWSVLSGDTIYF. In DNA, the CDR3 is TGTGCCTGGAGTGTACTGTCGGGGGACACCATATATTTT.

This clone was picked up a small number of times. The genes are TRBV29-1 and TRBJ2-7; TRBD1 agrees at 9 bases. Germline trimming cut 3 bases from V and 2 bases from J; bases unmatched to any gene: 11. The germline V gene encodes CDR1 SQVTM and CDR2 ANQGSEA. This CDR3 comprises 16 residues. The DNA of the CDR3 is TGCAGCGTTGAGGCCCCCCTCGGACAGGGGACCTACGAGCAGTACTTC. It yields the protein CSVEAPLGQGTYEQYF.

This chain connects TRBV29-1 to TRBJ1-2; D is possibly TRBD1 (5 bases). CDR3 size: 15 residues. The germline CDR1 and CDR2 sequences are SQVTM and ANQGSEA. Trimming stripped 4 bases from V and 1 base from J, with 16 bases between. In nucleotides, the CDR3 is TGCAGCGTTGCCTCGACCGGGGGGAATAACTATGGCTACACCTTC. This sequence encodes CSVASTGGNNYGYTF.

This sequence joins TRBV30 and TRBJ1-1, with TRBD1 matching over 8 bases. Germline-derived CDR1 and CDR2 are GTSNPN and SVGIG (reference sequence). This CDR3 is built from 14 residues. The V segment lost 2 bases and the J segment 5 bases; nucleotides outside the gene matches: 7. This CDR3 is CAWSRTGRVTEAFF. DNA for the CDR3: TGTGCCTGGAGTAGGACAGGGCGGGTTACTGAAGCTTTCTTT. Using reference TRBV30 and TRBJ1-1 for the parts outside the CDR3, the full variable domain is SQTIHQWPATLVQPVGSPLSLECTVEGTSNPNLYWYRQAAGRGLQLLFYSVGIGQISSEVPQNLSASRPQDRQFILSSKKLLLSDSGFYLCAWSRTGRVTEAFFGQGTRLTVV.

The chain couples TRBV6-6 to TRBJ2-7; D gene unclear. The CDR3 loop spans 13 amino acids. Germline CDR1 reads MNHNY; CDR2 reads SVGAGI (reference sequence). V shed 2 bases and J shed 6 bases, with 11 bases lying between them. CDR3 sequence reads: CASSYPPPAEQYF. In nucleotides, the CDR3 is TGTGCCAGCAGTTACCCCCCTCCAGCCGAGCAGTACTTC.

The V and J genes are TRBV7-2 and TRBJ2-1; either TRBD1 or TRBD2 may fit D (5 bases each). The CDR3 covers 11 residues. The germline V gene has CDR1 SGHTA and CDR2 FQGNSA. V dropped 5 bases and J dropped 9 bases, with 8 bases sitting between them. CDR3 protein: CASSARGEQFF. The CDR3 DNA reads as TGTGCCAGCAGCGCGAGGGGTGAGCAGTTCTTC.

The genes are TRBV7-8 and TRBJ1-1; a possible D gene is TRBD1 (5 bases). The CDR3 runs 12 residues. Germline V CDR1 and CDR2: SGHVS, FQNEAQ. Between the trimmed V and J ends, which lost 5 bases and 11 bases, there was a span of 15 bases. DNA for the CDR3: TGTGCCAGCAGCGAAGGGGCAGGTCGGGCTTTCTTT. Its translation: CASSEGAGRAFF.

This clone was counted a few times. The chain recombines TRBV7-9 with TRBJ2-1; D is possibly TRBD2 (5 bases). Germline CDR1 is SEHNR and CDR2 is FQNEAQ (reference sequence). V dropped 3 bases and J dropped 5 bases, with 20 bases sitting between them. This CDR3 has 17 amino acids. CDR3 coding DNA: TGTGCCAGCAGCTTGGGCCTTAGCGACGAGAGGGACAATGAGCAGTTCTTC. Amino acid sequence: CASSLGLSDERDNEQFF.

The CDR3 loop reads CSVVGLEGVPEAFF. In DNA form, the CDR3 reads TGCAGCGTTGTGGGGTTGGAGGGGGTCCCTGAAGCTTTCTTT. The V gene is TRBV29-1, the J gene TRBJ1-1; TRBD1 is a possible D gene (6 bases). Trimming removed 4 bases from V and 6 bases from J, with 18 bases in between. This CDR3 is built from 14 residues. In germline, CDR1 is SQVTM, CDR2 ANQGSEA.

The chain couples TRBV9 to TRBJ2-1; perhaps TRBD2 as D (5 bases). CDR3 length: 13 amino acids. Germline CDR1 SGDLS, CDR2 YYNGEE. V was clipped by 3 bases and J by 8 bases, with 12 bases between them. The CDR3 region has the DNA TGTGCCAGCAGCGGATCTAGCATGGATGAGCAGTTCTTC. Its protein product is CASSGSSMDEQFF.

The chain is built from TRBV6-6 and TRBJ2-1; 8 bases are shared with TRBD2. Germline CDR1 is MNHNY and CDR2 is SVGAGI (reference sequence). V lost 4 bases, J lost 10 bases, and 12 bases stayed unmatched. This CDR3 region has 15 residues. As DNA, the CDR3 is TGTGCCAGCAGTTCCCTTGACCGGGGGGGCCGGGAGCAGTTCTTC. As protein: CASSSLDRGGREQFF.

This clone was detected only a few times. The chain employs TRBV29-1 and TRBJ1-2; 7 bases are shared with TRBD1. The germline V gene encodes CDR1 SQVTM and CDR2 ANQGSEA. This CDR3 has 12 amino acids. V shed 5 bases and J 4 bases; nucleotides not matched to a gene: 4. The CDR3 DNA is TGCAGCGTTCCCGGGACAGCCTATGGCTACACCTTC. It yields the protein CSVPGTAYGYTF.

The J gene is TRBJ2-1, the V gene TRBV7-9; the match to TRBD1 covers 10 bases. After removal of 3 bases from V and 9 bases from J, the junction contained 5 bases not matched to a gene. Per germline, CDR1 SEHNR and CDR2 FQNEAQ (reference sequence). The CDR3 is 14 amino acids. For the CDR3, the DNA is TGTGCCAGCAGCTTCAAGGACAGGGGGGGTGAGCAGTTCTTC. Amino acid sequence: CASSFKDRGGEQFF.

The V call is TRBV10-3, the J call TRBJ2-7, with 9 positions matching TRBD1. With 3 bases clipped from V and 5 bases from J, the junction kept 5 bases outside the gene matches. Germline assignment: CDR1 ENHRY and CDR2 SYGVKD. The CDR3 covers 14 residues. CDR3 loop: CAISDGQGINEQYF. Written as DNA, the CDR3 is TGTGCCATCAGTGACGGACAGGGGATCAACGAGCAGTACTTC.

The chain couples TRBV4-3 to TRBJ1-1, with D unresolved. Per germline, CDR1 LGHNA and CDR2 YSLEER. The CDR3 covers 13 residues. V lost 2 bases and J lost 1, with 5 bases in between. CDR3 nucleotides: TGCGCCAGCAGCCAATCCGGGAACACTGAAGCTTTCTTT. Translation: CASSQSGNTEAFF.

The chain recombines TRBV29-1 with TRBJ1-4, with TRBD1 matching 7 bases. The length of the CDR3 is 14 residues. CDR1 and CDR2 (germline): SQVTM, ANQGSEA. V shed 0 bases, J shed 6 bases, and the junction held 4 bases outside the gene matches. The CDR3 loop is CSVEDRGLDEKLFF. In DNA form, the CDR3 reads TGCAGCGTTGAAGATAGGGGGCTTGATGAAAAACTGTTTTTT.

This rearrangement joins TRBV2 to TRBJ2-2, with TRBD1 as a possible D gene (6 bases). CDR1 and CDR2 from the germline V gene are SNHLY and FYNNEI. Between the trimmed V and J ends, which lost 2 bases and 0 bases, there was a span of 10 bases. CDR3 size: 16 residues. The CDR3 coding sequence is TGTGCCAGCAGTGAAATGGGACATACGAACACCGGGGAGCTGTTTTTT. Translated, it gives CASSEMGHTNTGELFF.